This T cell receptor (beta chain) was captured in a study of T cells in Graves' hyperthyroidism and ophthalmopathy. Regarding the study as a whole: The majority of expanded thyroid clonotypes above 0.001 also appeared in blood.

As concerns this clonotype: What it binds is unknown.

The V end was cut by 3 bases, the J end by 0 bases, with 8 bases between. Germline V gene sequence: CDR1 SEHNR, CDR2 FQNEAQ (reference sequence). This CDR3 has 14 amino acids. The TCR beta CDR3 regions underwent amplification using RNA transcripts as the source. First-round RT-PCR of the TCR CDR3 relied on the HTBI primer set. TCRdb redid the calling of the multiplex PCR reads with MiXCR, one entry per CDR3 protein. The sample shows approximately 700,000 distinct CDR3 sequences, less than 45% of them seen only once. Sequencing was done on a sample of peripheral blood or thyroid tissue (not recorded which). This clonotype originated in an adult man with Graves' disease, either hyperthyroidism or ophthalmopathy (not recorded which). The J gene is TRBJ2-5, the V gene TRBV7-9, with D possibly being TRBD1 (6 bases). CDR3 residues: CASSFDRNQETQYF. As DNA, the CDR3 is TGTGCCAGCAGCTTCGACAGGAACCAAGAGACCCAGTACTTC.